This TCR beta chain was sequenced during a study of T cells of healthy individuals. This clonotype has ten or more counts. TCRdb re-called the 5' RACE reads through MiXCR, storing one row per CDR3 protein. The sample shows around 63,000 distinct CDR3 sequences, 15% to 20% of them seen only once. The length of the CDR3 is 14 residues. The germline V and J ends were trimmed by 0 bases and 6 bases, with 10 bases remaining between them. Germline V gives CDR1 MNHEY, CDR2 SMNVEV (reference sequence). The rearrangement uses TRBV27 and TRBJ2-3; no clear D. The sequence was obtained from a human donor in good health. CDR3 residues: CASSLSVTGDTQYF. CDR3 in DNA: TGTGCCAGCAGTTTATCGGTTACTGGCGATACGCAGTATTTT.